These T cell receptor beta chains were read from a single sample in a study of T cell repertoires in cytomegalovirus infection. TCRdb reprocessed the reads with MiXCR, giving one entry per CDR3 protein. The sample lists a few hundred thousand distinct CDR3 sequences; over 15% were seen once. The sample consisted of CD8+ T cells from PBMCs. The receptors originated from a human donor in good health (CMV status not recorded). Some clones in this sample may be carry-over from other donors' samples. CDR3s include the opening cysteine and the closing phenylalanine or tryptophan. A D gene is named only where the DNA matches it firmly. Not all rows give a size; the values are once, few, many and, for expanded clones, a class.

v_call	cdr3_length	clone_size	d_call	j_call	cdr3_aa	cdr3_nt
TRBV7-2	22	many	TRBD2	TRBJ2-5	CASSLSPGTSGGARGAGETQYF	TGTGCCAGCAGCTTGAGCCCCGGGACTAGCGGGGGGGCTAGGGGGGCCGGGGAGACCCAGTACTTC
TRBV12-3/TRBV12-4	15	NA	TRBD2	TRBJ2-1	CASSFSGAAYNEQFF	TGTGCCAGCAGTTTCAGCGGGGCCGCTTACAATGAGCAGTTCTTC
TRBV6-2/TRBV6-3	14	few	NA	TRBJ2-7	CASSSAGETYEQYF	TGTGCCAGCAGTTCCGCAGGGGAGACCTACGAGCAGTACTTC
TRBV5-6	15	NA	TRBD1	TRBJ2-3	CASNYGTGWTDTQYF	TGTGCCAGCAACTATGGGACAGGGTGGACAGATACGCAGTATTTT
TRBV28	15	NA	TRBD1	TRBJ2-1	CASSLDRGPYNEQFF	TGTGCCAGCAGTTTAGACAGGGGACCATACAATGAGCAGTTCTTC
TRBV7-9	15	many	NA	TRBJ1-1	CASSPGGQLNTEAFF	TGTGCCAGCAGCCCTGGGGGACAATTGAACACTGAAGCTTTCTTT
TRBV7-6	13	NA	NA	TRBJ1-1	CASSPKPNTEAFF	TGTGCCAGCAGCCCTAAACCGAACACTGAAGCTTTCTTT
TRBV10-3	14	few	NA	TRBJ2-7	CAISEATETYEQYF	TGTGCCATCAGTGAAGCGACAGAAACCTACGAGCAGTACTTC
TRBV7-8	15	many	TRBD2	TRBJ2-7	CASSLSGTSDYEQYF	TGTGCCAGCAGCTTATCCGGGACTAGCGACTACGAGCAGTACTTC
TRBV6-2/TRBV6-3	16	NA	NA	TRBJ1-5	CASSEYIRPGGQPQHF	TGTGCCAGCAGTGAATACATACGACCGGGTGGTCAGCCCCAGCATTTT
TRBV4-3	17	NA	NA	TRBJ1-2	CASSQDEGRYRNYGYTF	TGCGCCAGCAGCCAAGACGAGGGGCGTTACCGCAACTATGGCTACACCTTC
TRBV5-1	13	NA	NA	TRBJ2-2	CASKYMNTGELFF	TGCGCCAGCAAATACATGAACACCGGGGAGCTGTTTTTT
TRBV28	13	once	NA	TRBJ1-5	CASSLVSHQPHHF	TGTGCCAGCAGTTTGGTCAGCCATCAGCCCCATCATTTT
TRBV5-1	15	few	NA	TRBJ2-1	CASSLEESSYNEQFF	TGCGCCAGCAGCTTGGAGGAGAGCTCCTACAATGAGCAGTTCTTC
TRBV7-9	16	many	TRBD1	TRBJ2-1	CASSLSQGAAYNEQFF	TGTGCCAGCAGCTTAAGCCAGGGGGCTGCCTACAATGAGCAGTTCTTC
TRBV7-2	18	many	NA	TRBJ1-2	CASSLESRDGLNNYGYTF	TGTGCCAGCAGCTTAGAGTCCCGGGACGGATTAAATAACTATGGCTACACCTTC
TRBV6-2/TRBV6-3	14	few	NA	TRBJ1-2	CASSPRANSYGYTF	TGTGCCAGCAGTCCGAGGGCAAATTCTTATGGCTACACCTTC
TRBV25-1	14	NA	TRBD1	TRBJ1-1	CASIPRTGVAEAFF	TGTGCCAGCATCCCCCGGACAGGGGTTGCTGAAGCTTTCTTT
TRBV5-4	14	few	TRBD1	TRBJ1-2	CASSLVQGADGYTF	TGTGCCAGCAGCTTGGTTCAGGGGGCAGATGGCTACACCTTC
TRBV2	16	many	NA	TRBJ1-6	CASSEATGDPNSPLHF	TGTGCCAGCAGTGAAGCAACGGGGGACCCAAATTCACCCCTCCACTTT
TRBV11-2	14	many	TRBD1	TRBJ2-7	CASSLGTGYGEQYF	TGTGCCAGCAGCTTAGGGACAGGGTATGGTGAGCAGTACTTC
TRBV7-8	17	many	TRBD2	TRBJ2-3	CASSFRPRGRVTDTQYF	TGTGCCAGCAGCTTCCGACCCCGGGGGAGGGTAACAGATACGCAGTATTTT
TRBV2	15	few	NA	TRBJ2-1	CASSDEGTNYNEQFF	TGTGCCAGCAGTGATGAGGGGACGAACTACAATGAGCAGTTCTTC